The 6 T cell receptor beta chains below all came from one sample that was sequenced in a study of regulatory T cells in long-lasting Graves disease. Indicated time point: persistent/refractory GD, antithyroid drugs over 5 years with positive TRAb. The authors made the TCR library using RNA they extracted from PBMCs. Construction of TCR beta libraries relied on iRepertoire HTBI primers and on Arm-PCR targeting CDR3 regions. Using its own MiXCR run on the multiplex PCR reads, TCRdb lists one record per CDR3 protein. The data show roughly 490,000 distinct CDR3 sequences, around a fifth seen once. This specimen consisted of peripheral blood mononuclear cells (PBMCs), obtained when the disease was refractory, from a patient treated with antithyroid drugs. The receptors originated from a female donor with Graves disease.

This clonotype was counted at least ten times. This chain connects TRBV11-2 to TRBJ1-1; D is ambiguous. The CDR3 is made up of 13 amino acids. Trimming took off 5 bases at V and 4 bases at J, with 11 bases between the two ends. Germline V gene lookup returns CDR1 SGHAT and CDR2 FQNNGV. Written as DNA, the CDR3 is TGTGCCAGCAGCCAGGAGGTCGGCACTGAAGCTTTCTTT. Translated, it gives CASSQEVGTEAFF.

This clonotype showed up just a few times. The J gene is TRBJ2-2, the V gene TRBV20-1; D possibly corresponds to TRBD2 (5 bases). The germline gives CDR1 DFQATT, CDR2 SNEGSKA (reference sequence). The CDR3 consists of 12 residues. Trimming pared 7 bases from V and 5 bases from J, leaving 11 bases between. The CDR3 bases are TGCAGTGGGAGGCAAAGTACCGGGGAGCTGTTTTTT. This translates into CSGRQSTGELFF.

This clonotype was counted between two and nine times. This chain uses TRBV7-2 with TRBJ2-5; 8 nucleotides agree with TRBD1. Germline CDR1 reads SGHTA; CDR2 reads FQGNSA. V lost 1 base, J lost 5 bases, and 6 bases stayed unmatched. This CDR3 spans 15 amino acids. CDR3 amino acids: CASSLVQGAWETQYF. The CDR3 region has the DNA TGTGCCAGCAGCTTAGTGCAGGGGGCATGGGAGACCCAGTACTTC.

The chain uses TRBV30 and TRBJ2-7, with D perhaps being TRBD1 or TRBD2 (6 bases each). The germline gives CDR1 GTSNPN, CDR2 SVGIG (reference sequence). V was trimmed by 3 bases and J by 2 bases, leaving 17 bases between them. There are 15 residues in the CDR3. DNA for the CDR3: TGTGCCTGGAGCGGGGGAGTGGGGGCGGCCTACGAGCAGTACTTC. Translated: CAWSGGVGAAYEQYF. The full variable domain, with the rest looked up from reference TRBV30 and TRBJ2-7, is SQTIHQWPATLVQPVGSPLSLECTVEGTSNPNLYWYRQAAGRGLQLLFYSVGIGQISSEVPQNLSASRPQDRQFILSSKKLLLSDSGFYLCAWSGGVGAAYEQYFGPGTRLTVT.

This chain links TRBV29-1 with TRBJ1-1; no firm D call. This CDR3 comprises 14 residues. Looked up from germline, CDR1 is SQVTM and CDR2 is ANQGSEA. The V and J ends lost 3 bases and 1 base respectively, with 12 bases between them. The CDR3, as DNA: TGCAGCGTTGATTTAGGACTCAGGAACACTGAAGCTTTCTTT. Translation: CSVDLGLRNTEAFF.

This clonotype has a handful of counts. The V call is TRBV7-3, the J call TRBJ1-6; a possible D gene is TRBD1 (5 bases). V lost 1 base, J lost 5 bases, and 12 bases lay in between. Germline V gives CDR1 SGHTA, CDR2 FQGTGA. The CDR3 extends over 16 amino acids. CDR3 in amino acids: CASSLNPGTNNSPLHF. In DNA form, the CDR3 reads TGTGCCAGCAGCTTAAACCCAGGGACGAATAATTCACCCCTCCACTTT. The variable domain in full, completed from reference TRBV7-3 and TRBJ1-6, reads GAGVSQTPSNKVTEKGKYVELRCDPISGHTALYWYRQSLGQGPEFLIYFQGTGAADDSGLPNDRFFAVRPEGSVSTLKIQRTERGDSAVYLCASSLNPGTNNSPLHFGNGTRLTVT.